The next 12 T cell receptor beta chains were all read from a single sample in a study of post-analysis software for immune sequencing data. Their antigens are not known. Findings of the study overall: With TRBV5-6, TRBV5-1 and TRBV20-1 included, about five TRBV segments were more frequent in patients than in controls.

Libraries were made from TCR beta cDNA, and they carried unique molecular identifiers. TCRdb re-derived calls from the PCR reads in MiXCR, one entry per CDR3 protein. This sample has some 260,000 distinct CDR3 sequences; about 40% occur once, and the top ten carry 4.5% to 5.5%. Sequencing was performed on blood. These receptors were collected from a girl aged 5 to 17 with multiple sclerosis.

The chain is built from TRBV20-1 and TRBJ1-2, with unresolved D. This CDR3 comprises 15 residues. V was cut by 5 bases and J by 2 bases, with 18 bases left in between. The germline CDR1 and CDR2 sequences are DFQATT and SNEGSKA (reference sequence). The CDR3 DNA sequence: TGCAGTGCTGGACCAAATAACGGCCCCAACTATGGCTACACCTTC. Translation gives CSAGPNNGPNYGYTF.

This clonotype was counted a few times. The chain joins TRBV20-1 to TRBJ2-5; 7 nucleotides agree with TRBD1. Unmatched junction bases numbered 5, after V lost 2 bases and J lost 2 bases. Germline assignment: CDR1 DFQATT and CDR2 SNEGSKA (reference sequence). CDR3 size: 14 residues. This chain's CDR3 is CSARPRQGQETQYF. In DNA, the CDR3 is TGCAGTGCTAGACCCCGACAGGGACAAGAGACCCAGTACTTC.

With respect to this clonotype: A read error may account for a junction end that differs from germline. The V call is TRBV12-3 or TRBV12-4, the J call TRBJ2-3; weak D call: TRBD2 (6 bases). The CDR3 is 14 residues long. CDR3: CASSSGGIADAQYF. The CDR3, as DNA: TGTGCCAGCAGTTCGGGCGGGATCGCAGATGCGCAGTATTTT.

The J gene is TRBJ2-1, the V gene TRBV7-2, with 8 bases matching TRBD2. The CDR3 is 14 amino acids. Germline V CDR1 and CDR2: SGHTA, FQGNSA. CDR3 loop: CVSGLVGRTNEQFF. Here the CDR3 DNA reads TGTGTCTCGGGACTAGTGGGGAGGACGAATGAGCAGTTCTTC.

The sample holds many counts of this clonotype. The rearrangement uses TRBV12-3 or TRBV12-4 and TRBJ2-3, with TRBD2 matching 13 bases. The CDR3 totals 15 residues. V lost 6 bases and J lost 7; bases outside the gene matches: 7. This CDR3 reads CASSSGLAGANTQYF. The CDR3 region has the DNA TGTGCCAGCAGCTCCGGACTAGCGGGGGCCAATACGCAGTATTTT.

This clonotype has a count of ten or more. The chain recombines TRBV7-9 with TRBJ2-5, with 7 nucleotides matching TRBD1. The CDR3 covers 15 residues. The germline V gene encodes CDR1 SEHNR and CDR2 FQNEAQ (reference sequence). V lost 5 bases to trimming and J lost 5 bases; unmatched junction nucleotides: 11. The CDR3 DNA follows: TGTGCCAGCAGCCCCCGCCGACAGGGAGAGGAGACCCAGTACTTC. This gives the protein CASSPRRQGEETQYF.

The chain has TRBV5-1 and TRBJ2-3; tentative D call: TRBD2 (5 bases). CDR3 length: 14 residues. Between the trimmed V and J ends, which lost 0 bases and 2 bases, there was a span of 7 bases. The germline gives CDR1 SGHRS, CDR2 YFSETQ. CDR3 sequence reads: CASSLVLATDTQYF. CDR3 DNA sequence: TGCGCCAGCAGCTTGGTCCTAGCCACAGATACGCAGTATTTT.

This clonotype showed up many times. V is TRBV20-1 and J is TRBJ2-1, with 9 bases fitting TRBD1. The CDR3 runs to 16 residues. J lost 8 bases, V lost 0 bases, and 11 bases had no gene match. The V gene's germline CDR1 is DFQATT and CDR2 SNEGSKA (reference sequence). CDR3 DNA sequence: TGCAGTGCTAGAGACAGGGACAGGGTTCGGAAAGATGAGCAGTTCTTC. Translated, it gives CSARDRDRVRKDEQFF.

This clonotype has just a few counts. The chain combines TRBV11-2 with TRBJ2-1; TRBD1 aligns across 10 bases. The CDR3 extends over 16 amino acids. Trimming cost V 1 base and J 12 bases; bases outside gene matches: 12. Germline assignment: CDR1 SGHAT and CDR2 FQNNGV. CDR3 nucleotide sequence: TGTGCCAGCAGCTTAGTATCGTCCCGGGACAGGGGCGGGCAGTTCTTC. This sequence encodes CASSLVSSRDRGGQFF.

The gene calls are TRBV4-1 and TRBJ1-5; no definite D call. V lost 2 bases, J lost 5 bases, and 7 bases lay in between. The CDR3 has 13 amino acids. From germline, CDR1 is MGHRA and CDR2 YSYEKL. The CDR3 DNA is TGCGCCAGCAGCCAATGGATTGATCAGCCCCAGCATTTT. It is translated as CASSQWIDQPQHF.

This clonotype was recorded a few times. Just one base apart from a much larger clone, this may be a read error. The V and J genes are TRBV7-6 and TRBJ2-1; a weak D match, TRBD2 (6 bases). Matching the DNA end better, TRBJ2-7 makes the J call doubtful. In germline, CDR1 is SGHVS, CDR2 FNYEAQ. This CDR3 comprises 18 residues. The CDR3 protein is CASSLVERVKFSYNEQYF. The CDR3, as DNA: TGTGCCAGCAGCTTAGTCGAGCGGGTTAAGTTCTCCTACAATGAGCAGTACTTC.

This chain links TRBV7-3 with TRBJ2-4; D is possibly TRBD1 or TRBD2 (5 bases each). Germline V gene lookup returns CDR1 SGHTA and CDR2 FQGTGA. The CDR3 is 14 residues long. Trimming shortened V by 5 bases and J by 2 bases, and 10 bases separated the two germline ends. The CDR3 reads CASSGPGPKNIQYF. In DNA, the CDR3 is TGTGCCAGCAGCGGACCGGGACCCAAAAACATTCAGTACTTC.